Listed below are T cell receptor beta chains from one sample, sequenced in a study of CD8+ T cells in alopecia areata. Measured with immunoSEQ multiplex PCR; TCRdb has only the in-frame clones, and not every one. Of tens of thousands of clones in the sample, 70% to 80% were seen once. Sequencing was performed on CD8+ T cells sorted from blood, taken around week 44, from a patient treated with tofacitinib. The receptors shown here come from a human donor with alopecia areata. The CDR3 runs from the conserved cysteine through the conserved F or W. A D gene is named only where the DNA matches it firmly. A row's size may be missing; if present it is once, few, many or a size class.

V gene,clone size,J gene,D gene,CDR3 DNA,CDR3 protein
TRBV2,NA,TRBJ2-5,NA,TGTGCCAGCAGTAAAACTAGTCTGGAGACCCAGTACTTC,CASSKTSLETQYF
TRBV25-1,NA,TRBJ1-2,NA,TGTGCCAGCGGGGTTGGGACAAAGACTGGCTACACCTTC,CASGVGTKTGYTF
TRBV30,NA,TRBJ1-2,NA,TGTGCCTGGTGGGACTATGGCTACACCTTC,CAWWDYGYTF
TRBV7-9,NA,TRBJ1-2,TRBD1,TGTGCCAGCAGCTTAGCCCCAGGCGGACAGGGAGGAGGCTACACCTTC,CASSLAPGGQGGGYTF
TRBV27,NA,TRBJ2-3,NA,TGTGCCAGCGCGGCGAGCACAGATACGCAGTATTTT,CASAASTDTQYF
TRBV19,NA,TRBJ1-1,NA,TGTGCCAGTAGTAGCAGCATGAACACTGAAGCTTTCTTT,CASSSSMNTEAFF
TRBV30,NA,TRBJ2-5,NA,TGTGCCTGGAGTGTACAGCGGCAGGGAGAAGAGACCCAGTACTTC,CAWSVQRQGEETQYF
TRBV15,NA,TRBJ2-3,TRBD1,TGTGCCACCAGCGTCTCGGCGCGGACAGGCCCGGGGGATACGCAGTATTTT,CATSVSARTGPGDTQYF
TRBV29-1,NA,TRBJ2-7,TRBD1,TGCAGCGTCGGGACAGCTAGCTCCTACGAGCAGTACTTC,CSVGTASSYEQYF
TRBV5-1,NA,TRBJ1-2,TRBD1,TGCGCCAGCAGCTTGGAAGTCCCAAGGCTCGGGACAGGTGACGGCTACACCTTC,CASSLEVPRLGTGDGYTF
TRBV10-3,once,TRBJ1-1,TRBD1,TGTGCCATCAGCGACCAGGGGGATCCTGAAGCTTTCTTT,CAISDQGDPEAFF
TRBV30,once,TRBJ1-1,NA,TGTGCCTGGAGTGAACAGACGAACACTGAAGCTTTCTTT,CAWSEQTNTEAFF
TRBV29-1,NA,TRBJ2-7,NA,TGCAGCGTTGTCGGGGAGACCTACGAGCAGTACTTC,CSVVGETYEQYF
TRBV9,NA,TRBJ2-1,TRBD2,TGTGCCAGCAGCGTGGCCCTAGCGGGGGTCAATGAGCAGTTCTTC,CASSVALAGVNEQFF
TRBV15,NA,TRBJ1-4,NA,TGTGCCACCAGCTATAAACAGGAGGGGTATGAAAAACTGTTTTTT,CATSYKQEGYEKLFF
TRBV4-3,NA,TRBJ1-1,NA,TGCGCCAGCAGCCTCTCGCGGGGGACTGAAGCTTTCTTT,CASSLSRGTEAFF
TRBV5-6,NA,TRBJ2-2,TRBD2,TGTGCCAGCACCGAGAAACTAGCGGGGGGCACCGGGGAGCTGTTTTTT,CASTEKLAGGTGELFF
TRBV7-2,many,TRBJ2-3,TRBD1,TGTGCCAGCGGCAAGACAGGGGCCACAGATACGCAGTATTTT,CASGKTGATDTQYF
TRBV29-1,few,TRBJ2-3,TRBD1,TGCAGCGTTACCAGATTCCGCCCGGGACAGGGGATCGGTACAGATACGCAGTATTTT,CSVTRFRPGQGIGTDTQYF
TRBV5-4,NA,TRBJ1-6,NA,TGTGCCAGCAGCCACTCTGAGTTACTGACCTATAATTCACCCCTCCACTTT,CASSHSELLTYNSPLHF
TRBV4-3,once,TRBJ2-5,TRBD1,TGCGCCAGCAGCCAGGAGACAGGGGGCTGGGAGACCCAGTACTTC,CASSQETGGWETQYF
TRBV4-3,NA,TRBJ1-2,NA,TGCGCCAGCAGCCAAGATAAAGGGTTCGGCTACACCTTC,CASSQDKGFGYTF
TRBV14,NA,TRBJ2-7,NA,TGTGCCAGCAGCCAATCCGGGGGCACCTACGAGCAGTACTTC,CASSQSGGTYEQYF
TRBV11-2,NA,TRBJ2-1,TRBD1,TGTGCCAGCAGCTTAACAGGGGGCGCGCAGTTCTTC,CASSLTGGAQFF
TRBV10-3,NA,TRBJ2-3,NA,TGTGCCATCAGTGAGTCCGTCCCAGATACGCAGTATTTT,CAISESVPDTQYF
TRBV5-1,NA,TRBJ2-5,NA,TGCGCCAGCAGCTTGTATTCAGGGATACAAGAGACCCAGTACTTC,CASSLYSGIQETQYF
TRBV12-5,NA,TRBJ2-1,NA,TGTGCTAGTGGTTTGCCACAGCTCTTATACAATGAGCAGTTCTTC,CASGLPQLLYNEQFF
TRBV4-3,NA,TRBJ2-7,TRBD1,TGCGCCAGCAGCCAAGGATCTAAGGGGACAGGGTACCCTCCGCGGGGCTCCTACGAGCAGTACTTC,CASSQGSKGTGYPPRGSYEQYF
TRBV7-9,NA,TRBJ2-1,NA,TGTGCCAGCAGCTTAAGGGGCGGGGGCCTCTACAATGAGCAGTTCTTC,CASSLRGGGLYNEQFF
TRBV4-3,once,TRBJ2-5,NA,TGCGCCAGCAGCCAAGGTGTTGGCCCCCAAGAGACCCAGTACTTC,CASSQGVGPQETQYF
TRBV4-3,NA,TRBJ2-3,NA,TGCGCCAGCAGCCAAGATCCGGAGCAAGCGCAGTATTTT,CASSQDPEQAQYF
TRBV7-3,once,TRBJ2-7,NA,TGTGCCAGCAGGGACCCTTTTAGGGGAGAGCAGTACTTC,CASRDPFRGEQYF
TRBV27,few,TRBJ2-3,NA,TGTGCCAGCAGTTTAAATCGTCCGTCAGATACGCAGTATTTT,CASSLNRPSDTQYF
TRBV19,NA,TRBJ1-5,NA,TGTGCCAGTACCGAGAGCAATCAGCCCCAGCATTTT,CASTESNQPQHF
TRBV27,NA,TRBJ2-1,NA,TGTGCCAGCAGTTTATCTTGGGGGGACAAGGTAAATGAGCAGTTCTTC,CASSLSWGDKVNEQFF
TRBV4-3,NA,TRBJ2-1,TRBD1,TGCGCCAGCAGCCAAGATGCGCTAGGACAGGGCGGAAATGAGCAGTTCTTC,CASSQDALGQGGNEQFF
TRBV27,NA,TRBJ1-5,NA,TGTGCCAGCAGTTTAGACGGGGATCAGCCCCAGCATTTT,CASSLDGDQPQHF
TRBV30,NA,TRBJ1-1,NA,TGTGCCTGGAGTGTAATAAGGGAGGGCGATGAAGCTTTCTTT,CAWSVIREGDEAFF
TRBV27,NA,TRBJ1-1,TRBD1,TGTGCCAGCAGTTTATCGACAGGGGCAGACACTGAAGCTTTCTTT,CASSLSTGADTEAFF
TRBV2,few,TRBJ2-7,NA,TGTGCCAGCAGTGAAGTCGCAGGGTATAACTTACTTACCTACGAGCAGTACTTC,CASSEVAGYNLLTYEQYF
TRBV4-3,NA,TRBJ2-2,NA,TGCGCCAGCAGCCAAGATAGTGCGAGCTTCACCGGGGAGCTGTTTTTT,CASSQDSASFTGELFF
TRBV29-1,NA,TRBJ2-1,TRBD1,TGCAGCGTTGAAGCCCAGCGGGACAGGGGTCCTGAGCAGTTCTTC,CSVEAQRDRGPEQFF
TRBV7-9,few,TRBJ1-1,NA,TGTGCCAGCAGCTTGGTGAACACTGAAGCTTTCTTT,CASSLVNTEAFF